A selection of T cell receptor beta chains follows, all from one sample in a study of blood T cell repertoires in COVID-19. Sequencing used immunoSEQ multiplex PCR; TCRdb keeps in-frame clones, though not all of them. The data contain tens of thousands of clones, around 81% of them singletons. Input material: peripheral blood. All receptors derive from a woman of 80 years or more with COVID-19, enrolled during active disease. Each CDR3 is given with its conserved first and last residue. Each record gives: CDR3 protein, J gene, V gene.

CASSQGSWGGNYEQYF,TRBJ2-7,TRBV4-1
CASSLRGLVSSGANVLTF,TRBJ2-6,TRBV27
CASKGTISSYEQYF,TRBJ2-7,TRBV19
CASSVGSAPGVQYF,TRBJ2-7,TRBV9
CASSIGLPSTDTQYF,TRBJ2-3,TRBV19
CAWSPQAGASGEQFF,TRBJ2-1,TRBV30
CASSPWALAGVGEQYF,TRBJ2-7,TRBV5-4
CASSFGGHGSEAFF,TRBJ1-1,TRBV11-3
CASSYRTGGYSNQPQHF,TRBJ1-5,TRBV5-6
CASSVLAGASGGELFF,TRBJ2-2,TRBV6-2/TRBV6-3
CARTHNEKLFF,TRBJ1-4,TRBV5-3